The T cell receptor beta chain under discussion was sequenced for a study of blood T cell repertoires in COVID-19. Study overall: Samples came from the United States, Italy and Spain, spanning acute and convalescent COVID-19. In each case, the material was cDNA or gDNA derived from T cells, B-cell-depleted T cells, or PBMCs.

As originally analysed: Reference gene primer amplification in the assay estimated nucleated cell counts. Assay used: immunoSEQ multiplex PCR; TCRdb lists only in-frame clones, some missing. Clone size and the V and J calls come from that table; the DNA yielded D and trimming. The data contain about 230,000 clones, approximately 82% of them singletons. In germline, CDR1 is SNHLY, CDR2 FYNNEI. Trimming took off 3 bases at V and 9 bases at J, with 15 bases between the two ends. The CDR3 totals 14 residues. This sequence was found in a woman in her forties who had recovered from COVID-19. The sample was peripheral blood. The J gene is TRBJ2-1, the V gene TRBV2; D is unresolved. For the CDR3, the DNA is TGTGCCAGCAGTGATCCGGGTTCGTCGACTGAGCAGTTCTTC. It is translated as CASSDPGSSTEQFF.